Listed here are 25 T cell receptor beta chains from one sample, sequenced in a study of shared clonotypes between healthy human individuals (dated by TCRdb to 2018 to 2021). CD8 naive samples were CD45RO-negative cells positively selected for CCR7, giving a CD45RA+CCR7+ population that excluded TemRA cells. The receptor library was made with the immunoSEQ multiplex PCR assay. TCRdb stores this immuneACCESS table with in-frame sequences only. Part of the clones is absent; in the studies checked, under half of the shortfall reflects unresolved V genes, and no reason is known for the rest. For this sample there are around 1,900,000 clones; roughly 95% appear just once. The biggest ten clones account for 1.5% to 2% of the sample. Material for sequencing was naive CD8+ T cells from PBMCs. Read against the paper, the sample's cell subset or site label means: CD45RA+CCR7+. The source is a young man in good health. Some clones in this sample may be carry-over from other donors' samples.

This chain links TRBV4-1 with TRBJ2-2; TRBD1 matches 8 bases. CDR1 is MGHRA, CDR2 YSYEKL, per germline. This CDR3 comprises 16 residues. With 4 bases clipped from V and 6 bases from J, the junction kept 10 bases outside the gene matches. The CDR3 nucleotides are TGCGCCAGCAGCCCCACGCCGGGACAGGTCGCCGGGGAGCTGTTTTTT. This sequence encodes CASSPTPGQVAGELFF.

This clone was seen only once. The genes are TRBV28 and TRBJ2-5; D is possibly TRBD2 (6 bases). The CDR3 consists of 16 residues. Germline CDR1 and CDR2: MDHEN and SYDVKM. With 2 bases removed from V and 7 bases from J, the gap between germline ends came to 20 bases. The CDR3 DNA reads TGTGCCAGCAGTTTAATGTTAGGGACTTTAGGCGGGACCCAGTACTTC. Translated: CASSLMLGTLGGTQYF.

The chain joins TRBV15 to TRBJ2-1, with 9 bases fitting TRBD2. V was clipped by 0 bases and J by 6 bases; unmatched bases: 6. Germline V gives CDR1 LNHNV, CDR2 YYDKDF (reference sequence). This CDR3 contains 16 residues. The CDR3 reads CATSRDVASGTNEQFF. CDR3 DNA sequence: TGTGCCACCAGCAGAGATGTGGCTAGCGGGACCAATGAGCAGTTCTTC.

The genes are TRBV28 and TRBJ2-5; D ambiguous. Germline CDR1 is MDHEN and CDR2 is SYDVKM. V dropped 6 bases and J dropped 1 base, with 9 bases sitting between them. The CDR3 runs to 13 residues. The chain's CDR3 is CASSSGVQETQYF. The CDR3 DNA reads TGTGCCAGCAGCTCAGGCGTCCAAGAGACCCAGTACTTC.

This chain links TRBV2 with TRBJ2-1; TRBD2 is a possible D gene (6 bases). Trimming cost V 6 bases and J 7 bases, with 16 bases left between them. The length of the CDR3 is 14 residues. Germline loops: CDR1 SNHLY, CDR2 FYNNEI. CDR3 amino acids: CASRRREAGNEQFF. The CDR3 DNA reads as TGTGCCAGCAGGAGGAGGGAGGCAGGAAATGAGCAGTTCTTC.

The CDR3 nucleotides read TGTGCCAGCAGTTTAGTTGCGGCCCTCTCCTACGAGCAGTACTTC. The encoded protein is CASSLVAALSYEQYF. The chain has TRBV28 and TRBJ2-7; D is ambiguous. V shed 2 bases and J shed 0 bases, with 11 bases lying between them. This CDR3 contains 15 residues. Germline-derived CDR1 and CDR2 are MDHEN and SYDVKM.

This clone was found once. The gene calls are TRBV7-9 and TRBJ2-7, with 9 bases lining up with TRBD2. This CDR3 has 15 residues. Trimming took 1 base from V and 3 from J; bases not matched to a gene: 4. Germline V lookup: CDR1 SEHNR, CDR2 FQNEAQ (reference sequence). CDR3 DNA sequence: TGTGCCAGCAGCTTAGATAGCGGGAGTATCTACGAGCAGTACTTC. Translating it yields CASSLDSGSIYEQYF.

The rearrangement uses TRBV27 and TRBJ2-7; 7 nucleotides align to TRBD1. The CDR3 is 15 residues long. CDR1 is MNHEY, CDR2 SMNVEV, per germline (reference sequence). The ends lost 5 bases at V and 6 bases at J; junction bases unmatched: 13. CDR3 residues: CASSLSGTGAGEQYF. The CDR3 region has the DNA TGTGCCAGCAGTCTTTCCGGAACAGGGGCGGGCGAGCAGTACTTC.

The chain uses TRBV12-5 and TRBJ1-2; no definite D call. Trimming cost V 4 bases and J 7 bases, with 10 bases left between them. This CDR3 is 12 amino acids long. The V gene's germline CDR1 is LGHNT and CDR2 FRNRAP. This CDR3 is CASGSYRSGYTF. CDR3 DNA: TGTGCTAGTGGTTCCTATCGTAGTGGCTACACCTTC.

CDR3 sequence: CATSSVGTEAFF. The CDR3 DNA reads as TGTGCCACCAGCTCCGTTGGCACTGAAGCTTTCTTT. This chain joins TRBV15 and TRBJ1-1; D gene unclear. Germline V gives CDR1 LNHNV, CDR2 YYDKDF (reference sequence). CDR3 length: 12 residues. V shed 5 bases and J shed 4 bases, with 8 bases lying between them.

This chain joins TRBV7-2 and TRBJ2-1; D ambiguous. The V gene's germline CDR1 is SGHTA and CDR2 FQGNSA. This CDR3 is 16 amino acids long. The V and J ends lost 5 bases and 0 bases respectively, with 14 bases between them. CDR3 residues: CASSARHASSYNEQFF. CDR3 coding DNA: TGTGCCAGCAGCGCCAGACACGCAAGCTCCTACAATGAGCAGTTCTTC.

This CDR3 is CASRSVRTGNYLQFF. CDR3 sequence (DNA): TGTGCCAGCAGGTCGGTGAGGACAGGAAATTACCTGCAGTTCTTC. The chain employs TRBV2 and TRBJ2-1; 7 nucleotides match TRBD1. The J segment lost 12 bases and the V segment lost 6 bases, leaving 17 bases of the junction unmatched. Germline CDR1 reads SNHLY; CDR2 reads FYNNEI. The CDR3 is 15 residues long.

The chain uses TRBV6-6 and TRBJ2-4; 8 bases match TRBD1. V lost 5 bases and J lost 7; bases outside the gene matches: 13. This CDR3 is built from 16 residues. CDR1 is MNHNY, CDR2 SVGAGI, per germline (reference sequence). The CDR3: CASSPLRQGSGNIQYF. The CDR3 bases are TGTGCCAGCAGTCCCCTGAGACAGGGGAGTGGGAACATTCAGTACTTC.

This rearrangement joins TRBV7-9 to TRBJ1-4; 7 nucleotides agree with TRBD1. Germline V gives CDR1 SEHNR, CDR2 FQNEAQ (reference sequence). This CDR3 is built from 16 residues. Germline trimming cut 1 base from V and 2 bases from J; bases unmatched to any gene: 4. CDR3 loop: CASSLEGGWTNEKLFF. The CDR3 DNA reads TGTGCCAGCAGCTTAGAAGGGGGCTGGACTAATGAAAAACTGTTTTTT. The full variable domain, completed using reference TRBV7-9 and TRBJ1-4, is DTGVSQNPRHKITKRGQNVTFRCDPISEHNRLYWYRQTLGQGPEFLTYFQNEAQLEKSRLLSDRFSAERPKGSFSTLEIQRTEQGDSAMYLCASSLEGGWTNEKLFFGSGTQLSVL.

V gene TRBV9 combines with J gene TRBJ2-1; 7 bases are shared with TRBD2. With V trimmed by 3 bases and J by 3 bases, 12 bases remained unmatched. This CDR3 is 17 amino acids long. Germline V CDR1 and CDR2: SGDLS, YYNGEE. In DNA, the CDR3 is TGTGCCAGCAGCGGCACCCCAGCTAGCGGCAACTACAATGAGCAGTTCTTC. It specifies CASSGTPASGNYNEQFF. Full variable domain (remainder filled in from reference TRBV9 and TRBJ2-1): DSGVTQTPKHLITATGQRVTLRCSPRSGDLSVYWYQQSLDQGLQFLIQYYNGEERAKGNILERFSAQQFPDLHSELNLSSLELGDSALYFCASSGTPASGNYNEQFFGPGTRLTVL.

The CDR3 bases are TGTGCCAGCAGCTCCGTCGACAGCCCCGTTCAGCCCCAGCATTTT. Its translation is CASSSVDSPVQPQHF. The chain joins TRBV7-8 to TRBJ1-5; maybe TRBD1 (5 bases). V was cut by 4 bases and J by 6 bases, with 16 bases left in between. This CDR3 region has 15 residues. CDR1 SGHVS and CDR2 FQNEAQ come from the germline V gene.

The chain combines TRBV5-6 with TRBJ2-7; no clear D. The CDR3 spans 14 residues. V lost 2 bases and J 4 bases, leaving 13 bases between the germline ends. Germline values: CDR1 SGHDT, CDR2 YYEEEE. CDR3 protein: CASSFGPNFYEQYF. As DNA, the CDR3 is TGTGCCAGCAGCTTCGGGCCAAATTTTTACGAGCAGTACTTC.

V gene TRBV6-6 combines with J gene TRBJ2-5; a possible D gene is TRBD2 (6 bases). V was shortened by 5 bases and J by 5 bases, with 12 bases between the two germline ends. This CDR3 contains 13 residues. Germline values: CDR1 MNHNY, CDR2 SVGAGI (reference sequence). The CDR3 DNA reads as TGTGCCAGCAGTCCGACTAGTTGGGAGACCCAGTACTTC. It yields the protein CASSPTSWETQYF.

The V call is TRBV9, the J call TRBJ2-7; 7 bases are shared with TRBD1. With V trimmed by 3 bases and J by 2 bases, 8 bases remained unmatched. This CDR3 contains 15 residues. Germline V lookup: CDR1 SGDLS, CDR2 YYNGEE. CDR3 in DNA: TGTGCCAGCAGCGCATCCGGGACAGAAACCTACGAGCAGTACTTC. Residues: CASSASGTETYEQYF. Variable domain in full (rest from reference TRBV9 and TRBJ2-7): DSGVTQTPKHLITATGQRVTLRCSPRSGDLSVYWYQQSLDQGLQFLIQYYNGEERAKGNILERFSAQQFPDLHSELNLSSLELGDSALYFCASSASGTETYEQYFGPGTRLTVT.

On this clone: The sample has other DNA sequences that encode this CDR3 too. The chain carries TRBV7-9 and TRBJ1-2; weak D call: TRBD1 (5 bases). The CDR3 extends over 14 amino acids. The germline CDR1 and CDR2 sequences are SEHNR and FQNEAQ (reference sequence). With 1 base removed from V and 4 bases from J, the gap between germline ends came to 10 bases. The CDR3 DNA sequence: TGTGCCAGCAGCTTAGGAACCGGGGCCTATGGCTACACCTTC. Translated: CASSLGTGAYGYTF.

The rearrangement uses TRBV11-2 and TRBJ1-1; D is undetermined. V lost 4 bases, J lost 0 bases, and 12 bases lay in between. This CDR3 has 15 amino acids. Per the germline V gene, CDR1 is SGHAT and CDR2 is FQNNGV. The chain's CDR3 is CASSSGIFLNTEAFF. The CDR3, as DNA: TGTGCCAGCAGCTCCGGGATATTTTTGAACACTGAAGCTTTCTTT.

DNA of the CDR3: TGTGCCAGCAGCTTTCGCAGGGTTGGCACTGAAGCTTTCTTT. As protein: CASSFRRVGTEAFF. This rearrangement joins TRBV7-9 to TRBJ1-1; maybe TRBD1 (5 bases). CDR3 length: 14 residues. With 3 bases removed from V and 4 bases from J, the gap between germline ends came to 12 bases. The V gene's germline CDR1 is SEHNR and CDR2 FQNEAQ (reference sequence).

The chain couples TRBV7-2 to TRBJ1-1; D call uncertain. The CDR3 consists of 15 residues. Germline values: CDR1 SGHTA, CDR2 FQGNSA. The V and J ends lost 4 bases and 1 base respectively, with 13 bases between them. Here the CDR3 DNA reads TGTGCCAGCAGCTCAGATTATATCGGGAACACTGAAGCTTTCTTT. Its translation is CASSSDYIGNTEAFF. Together with reference TRBV7-2 and TRBJ1-1, the CDR3 gives the full variable domain: GAGVSQSPSNKVTEKGKDVELRCDPISGHTALYWYRQSLGQGLEFLIYFQGNSAPDKSGLPSDRFSAERTGGSVSTLTIQRTQQEDSAVYLCASSSDYIGNTEAFFGQGTRLTVV.

The rearrangement joins TRBV6-1 to TRBJ2-7; D gene uncertain. V was cut by 2 bases and J by 4 bases, with 9 bases left in between. This CDR3 has 13 residues. In germline, CDR1 is MNHNS, CDR2 SASEGT. DNA of the CDR3: TGTGCCAGCAGTGAAATGTTGTTTTACGAGCAGTACTTC. Translating it yields CASSEMLFYEQYF.

The chain has TRBV4-1 and TRBJ2-3; no reliable D call. The CDR3 is 12 amino acids. V shed 2 bases and J shed 6 bases, with 6 bases lying between them. CDR1 and CDR2 from the germline V gene are MGHRA and YSYEKL. The CDR3 loop is CASSQLGDTQYF. The CDR3 DNA reads as TGCGCCAGCAGCCAACTCGGGGATACGCAGTATTTT.